This TCR beta chain derives from a study of regulatory T cells in long-lasting Graves disease (dated by TCRdb to the early 2020s). With regard to the full study: Persistent Graves' disease was defined as antithyroid drug treatment for over 5 years with persistently positive TSH receptor autoantibodies. This study used TCR sequencing and RNA sequencing of peripheral blood to compare persistent Graves' disease patients against newly diagnosed Graves' disease patients. The study took place in China and was registered as a clinical trial. TCR sequencing covered around 13 persistent and some 20 newly diagnosed Graves' disease patients, 33 samples in total. Antithyroid drugs had been taken for around 9.8 years on average by persistent Graves' disease patients in the clinical cohort. Results the study describes overall, beyond this receptor: Persistent Graves' disease patients showed lower TCR Shannon entropy and fewer highly expanded clones than newly diagnosed patients, suggesting clonal expansion. TRBV28, TRBJ1-2 and TRBJ2-5 were preferentially used in persistent disease, while TRBV20-1 and TRBJ2-1 were favored in newly diagnosed disease. More public clonotypes were shared among persistent patients (under 3,000) than among newly diagnosed patients (roughly 1,000). The authors noted that the small sample size was a limitation that may lower accuracy. Because the primary lesion, thyroid tissue, could not be accessed, the study looked at peripheral blood alone. Sequencing and analysis were restricted to the TCR beta chain.

Library construction relied on multiplex PCR. Instrument used: Illumina HiSeq 4000. iRepertoire HTBI primers and Arm-PCR amplification of CDR3 regions were used to construct TCR beta libraries. Before sequencing, the PCR products went through gel purification. Regarding the original processing steps: Gene usage analysis of CDR3 amino acid clonotypes relied on the 60 or so TRBV and 14 TRBJ segments identified across samples. COPE and FqMerger were used to merge the filtered high-quality paired reads into contigs. Contigs were aligned with BLAST to IMGT TRBV, TRBD and TRBJ reference genes, and CDR3 was defined per IMGT. Any clonotype with a frequency above 0.1% was classified as a highly expanded clone. Shannon entropy was used to measure repertoire diversity, and the Gini coefficient was used to measure V-J evenness. A clonotype found in more than one individual was treated as public. TCRdb took the public reads, trimmed them with fastp at Q25, ran MiXCR for clone calling and kept in-frame beta chains. Records with the same CDR3 protein are collapsed into one entry carrying the most frequent genes and DNA. In this record, the V and J calls reflect TCRdb's handling and not the investigators' own analysis. In all, the sample holds 350,000 to 450,000 distinct CDR3 sequences, and less than 25% of those were seen once. The ten biggest clones cover around 20% of the sample.

Remarks on this clonotype: What this receptor recognizes is not known. Base qualities are not provided; no much larger clone lies one nucleotide away.

The time point label here, explained by the study, means: persistent/refractory GD, antithyroid drugs over 5 years with positive TRAb. For both TCR sequencing and RNA sequencing, RNA was extracted from PBMCs using TRIzol. The diagnosis of Graves' disease followed American Thyroid Association guidelines. Patients were recruited from an endocrinology department in Xi'an, China. Each patient gave around 9 milliliters of peripheral blood, collected in an EDTA anticoagulant tube. Ficoll Paque Plus density gradient separation was used to isolate PBMCs, and no further T cell sorting was done. An Agilent 2100 Bioanalyzer and agarose gel were used to assess RNA quality, and a NanoDrop 2000 was used to measure RNA concentration. Ends trimmed: V by 5 bases, J by 2 bases; bases unmatched to a gene: 13. The CDR3 spans 17 residues, from the cysteine through the phenylalanine. Only the CDR3 DNA stays, 51 bases, in frame from base 1. Sequences MNHEY (CDR1) and SMNVEV (CDR2) are obtained from the germline V gene (reference sequence).

The chain uses TRBV27 and TRBJ2-7, with 9 central nucleotides matching TRBD1. The material was peripheral blood mononuclear cells (PBMCs), obtained when the disease was refractory, from a patient treated with antithyroid drugs. This sequence originates from a female donor with Graves disease. The CDR3 loop reads CASSPYPPGQGPYEQYF. The sequenced DNA is TGTGCCAGCAGTCCCTATCCCCCGGGACAGGGTCCCTACGAGCAGTACTTC.